Listed below are T cell receptor beta chains from one sample, sequenced in a study of monozygotic twins with inflammatory bowel disease. TCRdb re-called the 5' RACE reads and shows each CDR3 protein once, DNA omitted. The sample table sets out under 200,000 distinct CDR3 sequences. The sequenced sample consisted of blood. The receptors originated from a human donor with ulcerative colitis or Crohn's disease, or a healthy co-twin of an affected twin (not recorded which). CDR3s include the opening cysteine and the closing phenylalanine or tryptophan.

TRBV4-3	TRBJ2-1	CASSQVPTSGRARNEQFF
TRBV2	TRBJ2-1	CASGGGFYNEQFF
TRBV5-1	TRBJ1-2	CASSLEADRVGYTF
TRBV13	TRBJ2-7	CASSLEESGSGDEQYF
TRBV2	TRBJ1-5	CASSGDRGRNQPQHF
TRBV29-1	TRBJ2-1	CSALSSYNEQFF
TRBV3-1	TRBJ1-1	CASSLMNTEAFF
TRBV29-1	TRBJ2-1	CSVERGSGGAYEQFF
TRBV24-1	TRBJ2-1	CATSDFSLGDNEQFF
TRBV6-5	TRBJ2-7	CASSYWAGGEQYF
TRBV11-1	TRBJ2-7	CASSLHVGVYEQYF
TRBV7-3	TRBJ2-3	CASSLTSPSTDTQYF
TRBV4-2	TRBJ1-5	CASSQARINQPQHF
TRBV4-2	TRBJ2-7	CASSQVTGDQYF
TRBV5-1	TRBJ1-4	CASSLETTSEKLFF
TRBV25-1	TRBJ2-7	CASRGRDHEQYF
TRBV12-3/TRBV12-4	TRBJ1-2	CASSSWGDYGYTF
TRBV20-1	TRBJ2-5	CSASVLAGAETQYF
TRBV6-6	TRBJ2-2	CASSYPRETGELFF
TRBV2	TRBJ2-5	CASSEGEETQYF
TRBV10-3	TRBJ2-1	CAISVVSGGVSGNEQFF
TRBV14	TRBJ2-3	CASSVLAGGLPSTDTQYF
TRBV12-3/TRBV12-4	TRBJ1-6	CASSAEYNSPLHF
TRBV7-3	TRBJ1-1	CASSLKGMNTEAFF
TRBV12-3/TRBV12-4	TRBJ1-1	CASSQQGWENTEAFF
TRBV5-1	TRBJ2-3	CASKLPTSGTPTDTQYF
TRBV11-2	TRBJ2-1	CASSSPGQGSYNEQFF
TRBV7-9	TRBJ2-1	CASTDPGGTSGTEYSYNEQFF
TRBV11-3	TRBJ2-1	CASSLGRAAFNEQFF
TRBV25-1	TRBJ1-4	CASQDREKLFF
TRBV6-2/TRBV6-3	TRBJ1-6	CASSQEAGSGSDSPLHF
TRBV28	TRBJ2-2	CASSSPSGTGRTGELFF
TRBV12-3/TRBV12-4	TRBJ2-7	CASSPSGPSSYEQYF
TRBV7-2	TRBJ2-7	CASSLGSSSGRREQYF
TRBV18	TRBJ2-7	CASSPRLAGGGYEQYF
TRBV7-2	TRBJ2-7	CASSLVASGGGSYEQYF
TRBV27	TRBJ2-7	CASSLLPRTGVTYEQYF
TRBV30	TRBJ2-7	CAWSVGGRSYEQYF
TRBV9	TRBJ2-1	CASSVDLLLGGAGEQFF
TRBV14	TRBJ1-1	CASSLLGGNTEAFF
TRBV10-3	TRBJ2-5	CAISRRTSERETLYF
TRBV3-1	TRBJ2-7	CASSPRRSPSSYEQYF